The rows below give T cell receptor beta chains drawn from one sample of a study of brain T cells in children with intractable seizures. Data came from immunoSEQ multiplex PCR; TCRdb stores just in-frame clones and leaves some out. Seen here are roughly 110,000 clones, 90% to 95% observed once, and the top ten hold around 4.1%. The sequences come from peripheral blood, collected at surgery. These receptors were collected from a boy less than two years old with hemimegalencephaly and intractable seizures. CDR3s include the opening cysteine and the closing phenylalanine or tryptophan. The D gene is left open where the match is weak. Part of the rows lack a size; the others show once, few, many or a class for expanded clones.

-	-	TRBV2	TRBJ2-7	TGTGCCAGCAGCCACCGGGCCACCTACGAGCAGTACTTC	CASSHRATYEQYF
-	-	TRBV13	TRBJ1-3	TGTGCCAGCAGCTTAGCGGTTCGGGGAGACACCATATATTTT	CASSLAVRGDTIYF
-	-	TRBV7-3	TRBJ2-7	TGTGCCAGCAGCTCCGACAGGGTCGGGGGCGAGCAGTACTTC	CASSSDRVGGEQYF
-	-	TRBV19	TRBJ2-1	TGTGCCAGTAGTCCGGGTCTCTCCTACAATGAGCAGTTCTTC	CASSPGLSYNEQFF
once	TRBD2	TRBV27	TRBJ2-1	TGTGCCAGCAGTTTTGGCGGGAGTAGAAATGAGCAGTTCTTC	CASSFGGSRNEQFF
-	TRBD2	TRBV6-6	TRBJ2-2	TGTGCCAGCAGTCTCCGACTAGCGGGAGACACCGGGGAGCTGTTTTTT	CASSLRLAGDTGELFF
-	-	TRBV5-1	TRBJ2-3	TGCGCCAGCAGCTTGGAAGGGGTAGGAGATACGCAGTATTTT	CASSLEGVGDTQYF
-	TRBD2	TRBV30	TRBJ2-2	TGTGCCTGGAGTGTACGACTAGCGGCGAACACCGGGGAGCTGTTTTTT	CAWSVRLAANTGELFF
-	TRBD1	TRBV11-3	TRBJ2-7	TGTGCCAGCAGCTCCCGGACAGGCCCCTCCGAGCAGTACTTC	CASSSRTGPSEQYF
-	-	TRBV9	TRBJ2-5	TGTGCCAGCAGCGTAGTGGGTGGCAGGGAGACCCAGTACTTC	CASSVVGGRETQYF
-	TRBD2	TRBV28	TRBJ2-3	TGTGCCAGCAAAGCGGCGGGAGAGGGACATACGCAGTATTTT	CASKAAGEGHTQYF
-	-	TRBV28	TRBJ2-7	TGTGCCAGCAGTTCCCGAGGCCCGTCGCGCTACGAGCAGTACTTC	CASSSRGPSRYEQYF
-	-	TRBV19	TRBJ2-5	TGTGCCAGTAGTCTGGGACGGAAAGAGACCCAGTACTTC	CASSLGRKETQYF
-	TRBD2	TRBV5-4	TRBJ2-7	TGTGCCAGCAGCTGGGGGGGGACTAGCGGCTACGAGCAGTACTTC	CASSWGGTSGYEQYF
-	-	TRBV10-3	TRBJ2-3	TGTGCCATCAGTGAGGCAGCCTCGAGCGGGACACTCACAGATACGCAGTATTTT	CAISEAASSGTLTDTQYF
once	-	TRBV7-6	TRBJ1-4	TGTGCCAGCAGCTCCTTCAGGGGAGCAACTAATGAAAAACTGTTTTTT	CASSSFRGATNEKLFF
-	TRBD2	TRBV7-2	TRBJ2-7	TGTGCCAGCAGCCGGAAGCGGGACCCAAACGAGCAGTACTTC	CASSRKRDPNEQYF
-	-	TRBV30	TRBJ1-1	TGTGCCTGGAGTGTACTGGGACCGAACACTGAAGCTTTCTTT	CAWSVLGPNTEAFF
-	TRBD1	TRBV2	TRBJ1-4	TGTGCCAGCAGACAGGGGGCACCTGGGTTGTTTTTT	CASRQGAPGLFF
-	-	TRBV2	TRBJ2-2	TGTGCCAGCAGTGAAGTCAGGAACACCGGGGAGCTGTTTTTT	CASSEVRNTGELFF
-	TRBD1	TRBV2	TRBJ2-7	TGTGCCAGCAGCCGGGACAGGGGCTACGAGCAGTACTTC	CASSRDRGYEQYF
-	-	TRBV12-3/TRBV12-4	TRBJ2-2	TGTGCCAGCAGAACAACCCAAACCGGGGAGCTGTTTTTT	CASRTTQTGELFF
-	TRBD1	TRBV6-6	TRBJ2-7	TGTGCCAGCAGTTACGATCCGGGACAGGGGGCCTACGAGCAGTACTTC	CASSYDPGQGAYEQYF
-	TRBD1	TRBV6-1	TRBJ1-2	TGTGCCAGCAGTGAAACAGGGGGCCTCTTCTATGGCTACACCTTC	CASSETGGLFYGYTF
-	TRBD2	TRBV24-1	TRBJ2-7	TGTGCCACCAGTGTGGCTAGCGGGAGGAAAAACTACGAGCAGTACTTC	CATSVASGRKNYEQYF
-	-	TRBV5-4	TRBJ2-5	TGTGCCAGCAGCCTGGGGTGGAGAGCGGAGGAGACCCAGTACTTC	CASSLGWRAEETQYF
-	-	TRBV11-2	TRBJ2-7	TGTGCCAGCAGCTTAGTGGGCAGCTCCTACGAGCAGTACTTC	CASSLVGSSYEQYF
-	TRBD2	TRBV5-1	TRBJ2-3	TGCGCCAGCAGCTTGGGAACTAGCGGGTGGGGAGATACGCAGTATTTT	CASSLGTSGWGDTQYF
-	-	TRBV30	TRBJ2-4	TGTGCCTGGAGTGTTCTCAGTGTCGGGGATCGACAGTACTTC	CAWSVLSVGDRQYF
once	-	TRBV27	TRBJ2-7	TGTGCCAGCAGGGAGCGGCCCCAGTCCTACGAGCAGTACTTC	CASRERPQSYEQYF
-	-	TRBV25-1	TRBJ1-2	TGTGCCAGCGCGGGGCTGGGTTATGGCTACACCTTC	CASAGLGYGYTF
-	-	TRBV29-1	TRBJ2-1	TGCAGCGCCTGTCGGGGAGAGGGTCCCTCCTACAATGAGCAGTTCTTC	CSACRGEGPSYNEQFF
-	-	TRBV4-1	TRBJ1-3	TGCGCCAGCAGCCAACAGGCGTCTGGAAACACCATATATTTT	CASSQQASGNTIYF
-	-	TRBV24-1	TRBJ1-3	TGTGCCACCAGTGATGCTGGACAGAGCTCTGGAAACACCATATATTTT	CATSDAGQSSGNTIYF
-	-	TRBV9	TRBJ2-7	TGTGCCAGCAGCGTGGGCGGCTCCTACGAGCAGTACTTC	CASSVGGSYEQYF
-	-	TRBV5-1	TRBJ1-4	TGCGCCAGCCAGCGGGGGACAAATGAAAAACTGTTTTTT	CASQRGTNEKLFF
-	TRBD1	TRBV6-5	TRBJ1-1	TGTGCCAGCAGGGGTGACAGGGCCACTGAAGCTTTCTTT	CASRGDRATEAFF
-	-	TRBV4-3	TRBJ2-7	TGCGCCAGCAGCCAAGGTCTAGAATCCTACGAGCAGTACTTC	CASSQGLESYEQYF
-	-	TRBV12-3/TRBV12-4	TRBJ1-5	TGTGCCAGCAGTTTGGGACACAATCAGCCCCAGCATTTT	CASSLGHNQPQHF
-	-	TRBV7-3	TRBJ2-7	TGTGCCAGCAGCTTGGGGGCAGGGGTGAACGAGCAGTACTTC	CASSLGAGVNEQYF
once	-	TRBV27	TRBJ2-3	TGTGCCAGCAGTTTAGTCGGCACAGATACGCAGTATTTT	CASSLVGTDTQYF
-	-	TRBV7-9	TRBJ1-1	TGTGCCAGCAGCTCCCGGGCAGGGGTTAACACTGAAGCTTTCTTT	CASSSRAGVNTEAFF
-	-	TRBV21-1	TRBJ2-5	TGTGCCAGCAGCAAAGTCGATAGGGACAGGGCCCTAGAGACCCAGTACTTC	CASSKVDRDRALETQYF
-	-	TRBV4-3	TRBJ1-5	TGCGCCAGCAGCCTCCCTTGGAGAGGGAATCAGCCCCAGCATTTT	CASSLPWRGNQPQHF
-	-	TRBV18	TRBJ1-1	TGTGCCAGCTCACCCACCCCGGGGCGCGGGGCCACTGAAGCTTTCTTT	CASSPTPGRGATEAFF
-	TRBD2	TRBV7-2	TRBJ2-7	TGTGCCAGCAGCTTAGGCGGGAGGATGAGGGAGCAGTACTTC	CASSLGGRMREQYF